The following is a T cell receptor beta chain sequence with its context. The sample comes from a study of cytomegalovirus exposure and HLA in healthy donors. The PCR had 60 Vbeta and 13 Jbeta primers. TCRdb keeps only in-frame clones here, not all; method: immunoSEQ multiplex PCR. The repertoire holds some 180,000 clones, with 85% as singletons. Trimming pared 5 bases from V and 1 base from J, leaving 8 bases between. This CDR3 spans 13 amino acids. From germline, CDR1 is SGHAT and CDR2 FQNNGV. This clonotype was obtained from a woman aged 50 to 60 in good health and CMV-seronegative. The sequenced sample consisted of PBMCs. The rearrangement links TRBV11-2 to TRBJ1-1; D gene uncertain. CDR3 nucleotides: TGTGCCAGCAGCCCACGGTGGAACACTGAAGCTTTCTTT. Its translation is CASSPRWNTEAFF.